This T cell receptor beta chain was recorded in a study of CD8+ T cells in alopecia areata. The overall study: Each day, treated patients took oral tofacitinib twice, at 5 to 10 mg per dose. Tofacitinib therapy lasting 6 to 18 months was followed by 6 months off drug.

CDR3 length: 14 amino acids. With V trimmed by 3 bases and J by 4 bases, 5 bases remained unmatched. The germline V gene has CDR1 SNHLY and CDR2 FYNNEI. Study results and limitations: Scalp samples also yield sequences of resident alphabeta T cells from normal skin.

A word on this clone: Its antigen remains unknown.

After isolation, RNA underwent reverse transcription to generate cDNA as the sequencing template. Method: immunoSEQ multiplex PCR; TCRdb's copy keeps in-frame clones and lacks some. The profile shows more than 150,000 clones, around 60% of them singletons. This TCR was recovered from a human donor with alopecia areata. Sequencing used CD4+ T cells sorted from blood, obtained at week 0. The chain uses TRBV2 and TRBJ2-7; TRBD1 matches 8 bases. The chain's CDR3 is CASSDQGARYEQYF. CDR3 sequence (DNA): TGTGCCAGCAGTGACCAGGGGGCGCGGTACGAGCAGTACTTC. The full variable domain, its missing parts supplied by reference TRBV2 and TRBJ2-7, is EPEVTQTPSHQVTQMGQEVILRCVPISNHLYFYWYRQILGQKVEFLVSFYNNEISEKSEIFDDQFSVERPDGSNFTLKIRSTKLEDSAMYFCASSDQGARYEQYFGPGTRLTVT.